The following is a T cell receptor (beta chain) sequence with its context. This specimen comes from a study of blood T cell repertoires in COVID-19. The overall study: PBMCs, B-cell-depleted T cells, or T cells were the source of the cDNA or gDNA that made up the material.

Recruits, aged roughly 18 to 95 years, lived in 24 US areas. Researchers sorted participants into cohorts using their self-reported clinical history. Authors' analysis steps: Estimation of nucleated cell counts was performed using reference gene primer amplification. Profiled with immunoSEQ multiplex PCR; TCRdb holds only in-frame clones, not every one. V, J and clone size are taken as reported in that table, and D and trimming were inferred from the DNA itself. The data show under 300,000 clones, 75% to 90% seen once. The length of the CDR3 is 16 residues. Germline-derived CDR1 and CDR2 are SGHRS and YFSETQ. V was pared by 2 bases and J by 5 bases, with 17 bases between.

Sample: PBMCs or T cells enriched from blood (not recorded which). The source is a woman in her late teens or twenties who had recovered from COVID-19. The rearrangement links TRBV5-1 to TRBJ2-1; a weak D match, TRBD1 (5 bases). This chain's CDR3 is CASSFPSRTLNNEQFF. As DNA, the CDR3 is TGCGCCAGCAGCTTCCCATCCCGGACACTTAACAATGAGCAGTTCTTC.